What follows are 27 T cell receptor beta chains derived from one specimen sequenced in a study of blood T cells in healthy people across ages. Alongside a J-beta primer mix, a sample-barcoded 5' primer served in a second PCR lasting about 7 to 11 cycles. TCRdb redid the calling of the 5' RACE reads with MiXCR, one entry per CDR3 protein. The sample lists roughly 1.9 million distinct CDR3 sequences, 30% to 40% occurring once. Sequencing used blood. The receptors were gathered from a human donor in good health.

A few counts support this clonotype. Here the CDR3 reads CSARDPIGAVNYGYTF. As DNA, the CDR3 is TGCAGTGCTAGAGACCCGATAGGGGCCGTTAACTATGGCTACACCTTC. J is TRBJ1-2 and V is TRBV20-1; TRBD1 is a possible D gene (5 bases). V lost 0 bases to trimming and J lost 1 base, with 15 bases between them. In germline, CDR1 is DFQATT, CDR2 SNEGSKA (reference sequence). The CDR3 length is 16 residues.

The DNA for the CDR3 is TGTGCCAGCAGCCCGCGGGGGGGCCAGGATGAGCAGTTCTTC. Its protein is CASSPRGGQDEQFF. J is TRBJ2-1 and V is TRBV7-9; TRBD2 agrees at 9 bases. In germline, CDR1 is SEHNR, CDR2 FQNEAQ (reference sequence). J was trimmed by 8 bases and V by 5 bases; bases with no gene match: 7. The CDR3 consists of 14 residues.

The chain couples TRBV6-6 to TRBJ2-3; D is unclear. This CDR3 has 12 amino acids. V was cut by 0 bases and J by 8 bases, with 6 bases left in between. Germline values: CDR1 MNHNY, CDR2 SVGAGI (reference sequence). CDR3 nucleotides: TGTGCCAGCAGTTACTCCTTAAGTACGCAGTATTTT. Its protein product is CASSYSLSTQYF.

The chain combines TRBV7-9 with TRBJ1-6; 9 positions agree with TRBD1. Germline lookup yields CDR1 SEHNR and CDR2 FQNEAQ (reference sequence). With 5 bases clipped from V and 9 bases from J, the junction kept 8 bases outside the gene matches. This CDR3 region has 15 residues. CDR3 loop: CASSRLGQGASPLHF. The CDR3 nucleotides read TGTGCCAGCAGCCGCCTGGGACAGGGAGCTTCACCCCTCCACTTT.

This clonotype was seen a handful of times. The rearrangement links TRBV16 to TRBJ2-4; D is undetermined. Germline CDR1 and CDR2: KGHSY and FQNENV. V was clipped by 3 bases and J by 0 bases, with 15 bases between them. CDR3 length equals 17 residues. The CDR3 is CASSQSQNVIAKNIQYF. In nucleotides, the CDR3 is TGTGCCAGCAGCCAGTCACAGAACGTCATAGCCAAAAACATTCAGTACTTC.

On this clonotype itself: This may be a read error: a much more frequent sequence differs by one nucleotide. The rearrangement links TRBV29-1 to TRBJ2-4; D is perhaps TRBD2 (5 bases). Trimming removed 6 bases from V and 13 bases from J, with 16 bases in between. CDR3 length equals 11 residues. Germline V lookup: CDR1 SQVTM, CDR2 ANQGSEA. Written as DNA, the CDR3 is TGCAGCGTCGCCACAACTTGGGAGCAGTACTTC. Translation gives CSVATTWEQYF.

V usage is TRBV7-2 and J usage is TRBJ1-2; TRBD1 matches 7 bases. Unmatched junction bases numbered 6, after V lost 7 bases and J lost 1 base. This CDR3 region has 14 residues. Germline CDR1 and CDR2: SGHTA and FQGNSA. Written as DNA, the CDR3 is TGTGCCAGCAAACAGGGGATATTTAACTATGGCTACACCTTC. This encodes CASKQGIFNYGYTF.

Comment on this clonotype: Its ends do not fully match the called genes, so a read error is possible. J is TRBJ2-5 and V is TRBV6-5, with unresolved D. Germline V gene data show CDR1 as MNHEY and CDR2 as SVGAGI. This CDR3 has 15 residues. The CDR3 loop reads CASSLSTDPSYEQCF. As DNA, the CDR3 is TGTGCTAGCAGCCTATCCACAGATCCCTCCTACGAGCAGTGCTTC.

The V and J genes are TRBV24-1 and TRBJ2-3; D is possibly TRBD1 (6 bases). With 3 bases removed from V and 6 bases from J, the gap between germline ends came to 15 bases. Germline V CDR1 and CDR2: KGHDR, SFDVKD. CDR3 size: 15 residues. The CDR3: CATSDTGLGADTQYF. DNA for the CDR3: TGTGCCACCAGTGATACCGGACTGGGGGCGGATACGCAGTATTTT.

The chain uses TRBV5-1 and TRBJ2-1, with D possibly being TRBD1 or TRBD2 (6 bases each). Looked up from germline, CDR1 is SGHRS and CDR2 is YFSETQ. The ends were cut back, 6 bases at V and 0 bases at J, with 25 bases in the middle. The CDR3 is made up of 19 amino acids. The chain's CDR3 is CASTTGTPARVGSYNEQFF. CDR3 DNA sequence: TGCGCCAGCACCACAGGGACTCCAGCACGGGTGGGCTCCTACAATGAGCAGTTCTTC.

The rearrangement uses TRBV4-3 and TRBJ1-2; 8 bases fit TRBD1. J lost 7 bases, V lost 0 bases, and 13 bases had no gene match. The CDR3 spans 17 residues. Germline lookup yields CDR1 LGHNA and CDR2 YSLEER. The CDR3 DNA reads as TGCGCCAGCAGCCAAGATCCCAGGGCAGGGGGCTTACGTGGCTACACCTTC. It yields the protein CASSQDPRAGGLRGYTF.

The rearrangement uses TRBV29-1 and TRBJ1-2; D not certain. The germline V gene encodes CDR1 SQVTM and CDR2 ANQGSEA. V lost 4 bases and J 8 bases, leaving 14 bases between the germline ends. There are 12 residues in the CDR3. Here the CDR3 DNA reads TGCAGCGTTGTAAGGCAGGCCGGGGGCTACACCTTC. Translating gives CSVVRQAGGYTF.

This clonotype showed up just a few times. The chain carries TRBV20-1 and TRBJ1-2; D is unresolved. The CDR3 sequence is 13 residues long. Per the germline V gene, CDR1 is DFQATT and CDR2 is SNEGSKA (reference sequence). As DNA, the CDR3 is TGCAGCACCACAATCCCAGGAAGCCATGGCTACACCTTC. Its translation: CSTTIPGSHGYTF.

The genes are TRBV29-1 and TRBJ2-7, with D perhaps TRBD1 or TRBD2 (5 bases each). The CDR3 extends over 11 amino acids. Germline CDR1 reads SQVTM; CDR2 reads ANQGSEA. Trimming took 3 bases from V and 10 from J, leaving 13 bases between them. In DNA, the CDR3 is TGCAGCGTTGAGTATGAGGGGATCCAGTACTTC. This translates into CSVEYEGIQYF.

The sample holds a few counts of this clonotype. The chain links TRBV7-2 to TRBJ2-5; D remains unclear. CDR3 length: 11 residues. In germline, CDR1 is SGHTA, CDR2 FQGNSA. V was shortened by 7 bases and J by 5 bases, with 8 bases between the two germline ends. Here the CDR3 reads CASTNRETQYF. As DNA, the CDR3 is TGTGCCAGCACCAACCGCGAGACCCAGTACTTC.

This chain joins TRBV12-3 or TRBV12-4 and TRBJ2-5; no clear D gene. V was clipped by 8 bases and J by 5 bases, with 9 bases between them. The length of the CDR3 is 11 residues. This chain's CDR3 is CASSNSETQYF. Written as DNA, the CDR3 is TGTGCCAGCTCGAACTCGGAGACCCAGTACTTC.

This sequence joins TRBV29-1 and TRBJ2-1; a possible D gene is TRBD1 (5 bases). The J call may not be correct, given that the DNA end is closer to TRBJ2-7. Germline V gene lookup returns CDR1 SQVTM and CDR2 ANQGSEA. The CDR3 length is 14 residues. The CDR3 DNA follows: TGCAGCGTTTTGGCAGGGCTATCCTACAATGAGCAGTACTTC. Amino acids: CSVLAGLSYNEQYF.

A word on this clonotype: The junction shows a germline mismatch at one end, possibly a read error. This sequence joins TRBV7-6 and TRBJ1-2; D unclear. Germline loops: CDR1 SGHVS, CDR2 FNYEAQ. This CDR3 region has 13 residues. CDR3 amino acids: CASSLGQNCGYTF. As DNA, the CDR3 is TGTGCCAGCAGCTTGGGTCAGAACTGTGGCTACACCTTC.

This chain links TRBV7-9 with TRBJ2-5; D is undetermined. The V gene lost 5 bases and the J gene lost 4 bases, with 17 bases spanning the gap. The CDR3 has 15 amino acids. Germline CDR1 reads SEHNR; CDR2 reads FQNEAQ (reference sequence). DNA for the CDR3: TGTGCCAGCAGCCCTCGAGGTAGCCCAGGAGAGACCCAGTACTTC. Translating gives CASSPRGSPGETQYF. Filled out from reference TRBV7-9 and TRBJ2-5, the complete variable domain reads DTGVSQNPRHKITKRGQNVTFRCDPISEHNRLYWYRQTLGQGPEFLTYFQNEAQLEKSRLLSDRFSAERPKGSFSTLEIQRTEQGDSAMYLCASSPRGSPGETQYFGPGTRLLVL.

J is TRBJ2-1 and V is TRBV4-3; no definite D call. V lost 4 bases to trimming and J lost 2 bases, with 9 bases between them. The length of the CDR3 is 14 residues. Germline assignment: CDR1 LGHNA and CDR2 YSLEER. The CDR3 here is CASSPNLPYNEQFF. CDR3 sequence (DNA): TGCGCCAGCAGCCCGAATTTACCCTACAATGAGCAGTTCTTC.

This clonotype was seen only once. The chain recombines TRBV29-1 with TRBJ1-2, with 7 positions matching TRBD1. In germline, CDR1 is SQVTM, CDR2 ANQGSEA. CDR3 size: 15 residues. Germline trimming cut 3 bases from V and 1 base from J; bases unmatched to any gene: 8. CDR3 DNA: TGCAGCGTTGATATGGGGAACAGGGGTAACTATGGCTACACCTTC. This gives the protein CSVDMGNRGNYGYTF.

The J gene is TRBJ2-7, the V gene TRBV20-1; TRBD1 aligns across 7 bases. J was trimmed by 1 base and V by 7 bases; bases with no gene match: 7. This CDR3 has 13 residues. The germline gives CDR1 DFQATT, CDR2 SNEGSKA (reference sequence). Written as DNA, the CDR3 is TGCAGTGTTGAGGGACAGAATTCCTACGAGCAGTACTTC. It translates to CSVEGQNSYEQYF.

This clonotype was observed a few times. This chain links TRBV20-1 with TRBJ1-2; D may be TRBD1 (6 bases). Germline loops: CDR1 DFQATT, CDR2 SNEGSKA (reference sequence). The ends were cut back, 1 base at V and 8 bases at J, with 20 bases in the middle. The CDR3 extends over 15 amino acids. CDR3 protein: CSARVPRQAVFGYTF. CDR3 nucleotides: TGCAGTGCTAGAGTCCCAAGACAGGCAGTCTTCGGCTACACCTTC.

This clonotype was counted many times. V gene TRBV18 combines with J gene TRBJ1-2, with no clear D. Germline lookup yields CDR1 KGHSH and CDR2 LQKENI. V was cut by 4 bases and J by 3 bases, with 9 bases left in between. The CDR3 spans 13 residues. CDR3 sequence: CASSLGDHYGYTF. CDR3 in DNA: TGTGCCAGCTCACTTGGTGACCACTATGGCTACACCTTC.

The J gene is TRBJ2-2, the V gene TRBV15, with 9 nucleotides matching TRBD1. Germline CDR1 reads LNHNV; CDR2 reads YYDKDF (reference sequence). The CDR3 extends over 15 amino acids. Unmatched junction bases numbered 2, after V lost 3 bases and J lost 3 bases. This chain's CDR3 is CATSSNRGHTGELFF. In DNA, the CDR3 is TGTGCCACCAGCAGCAACAGGGGGCACACCGGGGAGCTGTTTTTT. Full variable domain (outside the CDR3, taken from reference TRBV15 and TRBJ2-2): DAMVIQNPRYQVTQFGKPVTLSCSQTLNHNVMYWYQQKSSQAPKLLFHYYDKDFNNEADTPDNFQSRRPNTSFCFLDIRSPGLGDTAMYLCATSSNRGHTGELFFGEGSRLTVL.

Many counts were recorded for this clonotype. The chain carries TRBV6-5 and TRBJ2-5, with D possibly TRBD1 on 6 matching bases. Germline V gene data show CDR1 as MNHEY and CDR2 as SVGAGI. CDR3 length: 13 residues. Trimming stripped 5 bases from V and 4 bases from J, with 11 bases between. The CDR3 nucleotides read TGTGCCAGCAGTGGCAGGGGTGGAGAGACCCAGTACTTC. Protein: CASSGRGGETQYF.

The chain couples TRBV28 to TRBJ1-2; possible D gene TRBD1, 5 bases. V lost 2 bases, J lost 6 bases, and 10 bases lay in between. CDR1 MDHEN and CDR2 SYDVKM come from the germline V gene. The CDR3 extends over 13 amino acids. Here the CDR3 reads CASSLPRDDGYTF. In DNA, the CDR3 is TGTGCCAGCAGTTTACCCCGGGACGATGGCTACACCTTC.